This T cell receptor beta chain originates from a study of response to subunit inactivated influenza vaccine (dated 2018 in TCRdb). About the study as a whole: To follow how T cells responded to a trivalent subunit inactivated influenza vaccine, the researchers relied on deep quantitative profiling of the T cell receptor repertoire.

The investigation overall reported the following: The authors suggested that each seasonal influenza vaccination may recruit only a limited number of new T cells.

The library was obtained by RT-PCR. The sequencer was an Illumina HiSeq 2500. TCRdb's own reprocessing of the public reads used fastp at Q25 and MiXCR and kept productive beta chains. Each CDR3 protein gets just one entry, which takes the most common genes and DNA from the rows behind it. The sample profile shows around 470,000 distinct CDR3 sequences; roughly 7.9% of them were found once. The ten largest clones capture around 13% of the sample. In its sample, this clonotype was seen a few times. There is no known antigen for this receptor. Within one base of it there is no much larger clone, and no base qualities were kept. CDR1 and CDR2 were assigned from the germline V gene as SGHRS and YFSETQ. The CDR3 measures 16 amino acids from cysteine to phenylalanine. Only the CDR3 region is kept as DNA, spanning 48 bases read in frame from base 1. V is reduced by 4 bases and J by 2 bases, leaving a spacing of 17 bases between them.

Specimen: PBMCs from blood, collected 23 to 25 months after vaccination. The receptor comes from a man aged 50-75 years who received an inactivated influenza vaccine. Donor details come from another sample of the same person, matched by shared clones. The V and J segments used are TRBV5-1 and TRBJ2-3; a tentative D call is TRBD2 (6 bases match). The DNA sequence follows: TGCGCCAGCAGCCATCGACGGGAGAGGGACACAGATACGCAGTATTTT. It is translated as CASSHRRERDTDTQYF.